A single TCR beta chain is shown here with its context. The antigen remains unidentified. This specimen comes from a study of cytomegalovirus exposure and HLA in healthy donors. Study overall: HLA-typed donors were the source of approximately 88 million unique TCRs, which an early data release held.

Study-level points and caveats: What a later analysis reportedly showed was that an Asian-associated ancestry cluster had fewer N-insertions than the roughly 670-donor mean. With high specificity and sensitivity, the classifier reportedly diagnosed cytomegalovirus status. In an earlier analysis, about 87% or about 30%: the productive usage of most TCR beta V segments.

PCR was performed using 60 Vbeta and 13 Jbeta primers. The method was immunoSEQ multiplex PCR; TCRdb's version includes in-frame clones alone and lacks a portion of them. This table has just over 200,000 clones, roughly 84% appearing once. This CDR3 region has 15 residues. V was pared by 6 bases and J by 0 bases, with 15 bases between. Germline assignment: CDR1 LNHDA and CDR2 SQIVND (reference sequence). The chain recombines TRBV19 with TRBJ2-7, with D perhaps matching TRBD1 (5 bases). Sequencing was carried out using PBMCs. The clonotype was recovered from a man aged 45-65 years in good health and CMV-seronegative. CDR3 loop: CASRFAMQGSYEQYF. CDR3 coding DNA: TGTGCCAGTAGATTCGCGATGCAGGGCTCCTACGAGCAGTACTTC. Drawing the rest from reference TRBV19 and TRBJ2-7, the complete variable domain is DGGITQSPKYLFRKEGQNVTLSCEQNLNHDAMYWYRQDPGQGLRLIYYSQIVNDFQKGDIAEGYSVSREKKESFPLTVTSAQKNPTAFYLCASRFAMQGSYEQYFGPGTRLTVT.